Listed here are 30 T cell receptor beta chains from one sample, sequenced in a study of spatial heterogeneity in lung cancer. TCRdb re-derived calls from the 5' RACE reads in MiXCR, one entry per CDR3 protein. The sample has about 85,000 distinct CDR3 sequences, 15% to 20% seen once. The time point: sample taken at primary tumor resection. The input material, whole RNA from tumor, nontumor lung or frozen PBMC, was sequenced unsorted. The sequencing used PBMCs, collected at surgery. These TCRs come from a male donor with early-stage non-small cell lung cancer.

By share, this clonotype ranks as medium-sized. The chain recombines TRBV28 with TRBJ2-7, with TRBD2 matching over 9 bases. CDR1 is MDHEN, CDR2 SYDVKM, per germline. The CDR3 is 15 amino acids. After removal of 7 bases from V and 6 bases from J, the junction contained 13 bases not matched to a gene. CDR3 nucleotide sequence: TGTGCCAGCACCCAACCGGGACTAGCTTCGATCGAGCAGTACTTC. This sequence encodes CASTQPGLASIEQYF.

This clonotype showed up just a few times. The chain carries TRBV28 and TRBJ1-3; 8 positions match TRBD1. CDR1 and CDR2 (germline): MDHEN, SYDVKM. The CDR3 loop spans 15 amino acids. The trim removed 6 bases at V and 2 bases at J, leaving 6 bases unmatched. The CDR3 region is CASRPADRAGNTIYF. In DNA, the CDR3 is TGTGCCAGCAGGCCTGCGGACAGGGCTGGAAACACCATATATTTT.

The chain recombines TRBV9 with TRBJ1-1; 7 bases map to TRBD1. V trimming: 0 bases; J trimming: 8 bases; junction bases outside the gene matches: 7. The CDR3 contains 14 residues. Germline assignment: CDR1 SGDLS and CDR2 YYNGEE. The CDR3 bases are TGTGCCAGCAGCGTAGGGGACAGCCAGCTCGAAGCTTTCTTT. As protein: CASSVGDSQLEAFF.

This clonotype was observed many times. This CDR3 reads CASSVGGSSTDTQYF. The DNA of the CDR3 is TGTGCCAGCAGCGTAGGAGGTAGCTCGACAGATACGCAGTATTTT. The chain joins TRBV9 to TRBJ2-3; no clear D gene. The CDR3 has 15 amino acids. Trimming pared 0 bases from V and 3 bases from J, leaving 11 bases between. Germline lookup yields CDR1 SGDLS and CDR2 YYNGEE.

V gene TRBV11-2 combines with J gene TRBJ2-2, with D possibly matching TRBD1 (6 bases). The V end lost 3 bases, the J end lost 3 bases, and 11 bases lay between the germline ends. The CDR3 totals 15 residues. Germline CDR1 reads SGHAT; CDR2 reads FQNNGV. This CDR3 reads CASSLWGRDTGELFF. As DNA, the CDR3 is TGTGCCAGCAGCTTGTGGGGGCGGGACACCGGGGAGCTGTTTTTT.

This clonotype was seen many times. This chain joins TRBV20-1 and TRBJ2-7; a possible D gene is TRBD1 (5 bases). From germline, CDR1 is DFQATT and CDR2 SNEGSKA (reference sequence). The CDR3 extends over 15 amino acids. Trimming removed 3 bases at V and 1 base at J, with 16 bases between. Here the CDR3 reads CSASSSGQGSYEQYF. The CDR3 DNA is TGCAGTGCTAGCTCGTCCGGGCAGGGATCCTACGAGCAGTACTTC.

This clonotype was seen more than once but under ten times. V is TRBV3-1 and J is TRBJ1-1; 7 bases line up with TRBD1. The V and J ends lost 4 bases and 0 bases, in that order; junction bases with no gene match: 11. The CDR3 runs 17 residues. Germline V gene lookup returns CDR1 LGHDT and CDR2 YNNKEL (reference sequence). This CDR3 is CASSPLTRTGVNTEAFF. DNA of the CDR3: TGTGCCAGCAGCCCCCTTACCCGGACAGGTGTGAACACTGAAGCTTTCTTT.

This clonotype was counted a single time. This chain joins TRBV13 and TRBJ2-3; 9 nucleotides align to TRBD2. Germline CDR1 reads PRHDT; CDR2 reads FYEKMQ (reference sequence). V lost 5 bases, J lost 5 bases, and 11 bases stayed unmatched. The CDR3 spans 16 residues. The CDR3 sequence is CASSVIAGDEEDTQYF. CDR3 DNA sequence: TGTGCCAGCAGCGTTATAGCGGGAGACGAGGAAGATACGCAGTATTTT.

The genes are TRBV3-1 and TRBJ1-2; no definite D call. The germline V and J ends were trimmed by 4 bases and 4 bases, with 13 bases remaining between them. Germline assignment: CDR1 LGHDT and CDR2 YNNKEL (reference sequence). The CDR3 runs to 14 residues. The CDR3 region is CASSLRETVYGYTF. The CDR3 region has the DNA TGTGCCAGCAGCCTGAGAGAGACGGTCTATGGCTACACCTTC.

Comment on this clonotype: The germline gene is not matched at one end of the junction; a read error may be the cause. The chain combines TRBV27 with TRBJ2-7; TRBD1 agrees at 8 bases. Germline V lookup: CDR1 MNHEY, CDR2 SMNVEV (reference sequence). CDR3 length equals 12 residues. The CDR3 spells CASTTTGDEEYF. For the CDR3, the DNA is TGTGCCAGCACCACGACAGGGGACGAGGAGTACTTC.

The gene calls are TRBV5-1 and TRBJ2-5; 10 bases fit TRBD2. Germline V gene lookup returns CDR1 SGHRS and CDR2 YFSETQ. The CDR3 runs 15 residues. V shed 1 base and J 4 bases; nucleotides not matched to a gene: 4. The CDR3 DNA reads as TGCGCCAGCAGCTTGACTAGCGGGGAAGGAGAGACCCAGTACTTC. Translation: CASSLTSGEGETQYF. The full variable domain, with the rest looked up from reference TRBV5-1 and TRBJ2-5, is KAGVTQTPRYLIKTRGQQVTLSCSPISGHRSVSWYQQTPGQGLQFLFEYFSETQRNKGNFPGRFSGRQFSNSRSEMNVSTLELGDSALYLCASSLTSGEGETQYFGPGTRLLVL.

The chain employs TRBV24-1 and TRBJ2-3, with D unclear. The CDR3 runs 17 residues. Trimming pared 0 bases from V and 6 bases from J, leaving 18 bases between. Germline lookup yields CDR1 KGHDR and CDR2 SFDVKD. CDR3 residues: CATSDLHLRLFWDTQYF. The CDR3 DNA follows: TGTGCCACCAGTGATTTGCATCTTCGGCTATTTTGGGATACGCAGTATTTT.

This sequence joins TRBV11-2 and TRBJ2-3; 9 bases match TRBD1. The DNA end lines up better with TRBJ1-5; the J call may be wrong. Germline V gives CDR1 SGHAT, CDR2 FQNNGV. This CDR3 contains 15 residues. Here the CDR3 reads CASSLGQGMTDTQHF. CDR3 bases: TGTGCCAGCAGCCTGGGACAGGGAATGACAGATACGCAGCATTTT.

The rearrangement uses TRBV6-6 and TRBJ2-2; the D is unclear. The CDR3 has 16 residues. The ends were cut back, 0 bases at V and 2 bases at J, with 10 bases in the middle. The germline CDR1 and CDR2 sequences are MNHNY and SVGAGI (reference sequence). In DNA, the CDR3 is TGTGCCAGCAGTTACTCCCTCTGGAAAAACACCGGGGAGCTGTTTTTT. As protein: CASSYSLWKNTGELFF.

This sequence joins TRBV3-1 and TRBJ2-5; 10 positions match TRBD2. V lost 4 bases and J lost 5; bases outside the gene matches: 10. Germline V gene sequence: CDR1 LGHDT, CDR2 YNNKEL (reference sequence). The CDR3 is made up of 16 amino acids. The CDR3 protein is CASSPPRLAGVETQYF. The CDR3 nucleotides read TGTGCCAGCAGCCCCCCCCGGCTAGCGGGGGTGGAGACCCAGTACTTC.

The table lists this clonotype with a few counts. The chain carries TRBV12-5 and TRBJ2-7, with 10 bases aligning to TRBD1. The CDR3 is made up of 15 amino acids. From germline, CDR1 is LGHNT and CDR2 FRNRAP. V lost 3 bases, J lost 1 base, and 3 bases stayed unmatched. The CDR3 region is CASGFPGQGSYEQYF. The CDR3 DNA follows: TGTGCTAGTGGTTTTCCGGGACAGGGGTCCTACGAGCAGTACTTC.

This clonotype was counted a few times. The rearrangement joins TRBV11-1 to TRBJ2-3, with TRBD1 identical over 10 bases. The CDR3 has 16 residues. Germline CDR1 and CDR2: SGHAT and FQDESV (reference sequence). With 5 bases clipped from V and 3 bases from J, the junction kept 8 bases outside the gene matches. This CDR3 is CASSVKDRGRTDTQYF. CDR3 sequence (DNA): TGTGCCAGCAGCGTAAAGGACAGGGGGAGGACAGATACGCAGTATTTT.

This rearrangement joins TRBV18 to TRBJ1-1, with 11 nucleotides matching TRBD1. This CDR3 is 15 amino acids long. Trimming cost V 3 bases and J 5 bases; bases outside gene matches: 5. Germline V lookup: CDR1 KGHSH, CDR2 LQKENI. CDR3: CASSPAGTGGTEAFF. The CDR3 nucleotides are TGTGCCAGCTCACCGGCCGGGACAGGGGGGACTGAAGCTTTCTTT.

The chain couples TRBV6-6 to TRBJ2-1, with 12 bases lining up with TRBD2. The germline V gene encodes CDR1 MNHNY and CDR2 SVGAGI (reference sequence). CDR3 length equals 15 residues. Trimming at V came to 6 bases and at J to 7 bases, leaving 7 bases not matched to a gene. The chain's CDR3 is CASRSLAGGGNEQFF. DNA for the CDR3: TGTGCCAGCAGGTCACTAGCGGGAGGAGGGAATGAGCAGTTCTTC.

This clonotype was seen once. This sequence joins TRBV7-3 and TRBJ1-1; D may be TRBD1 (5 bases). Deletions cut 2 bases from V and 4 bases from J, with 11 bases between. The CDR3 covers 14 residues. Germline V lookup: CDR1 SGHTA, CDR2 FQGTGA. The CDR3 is CASSLSSGSTEAFF. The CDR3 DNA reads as TGTGCCAGCAGCTTATCATCAGGGAGCACTGAAGCTTTCTTT. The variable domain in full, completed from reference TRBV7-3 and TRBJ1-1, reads GAGVSQTPSNKVTEKGKYVELRCDPISGHTALYWYRQSLGQGPEFLIYFQGTGAADDSGLPNDRFFAVRPEGSVSTLKIQRTERGDSAVYLCASSLSSGSTEAFFGQGTRLTVV.

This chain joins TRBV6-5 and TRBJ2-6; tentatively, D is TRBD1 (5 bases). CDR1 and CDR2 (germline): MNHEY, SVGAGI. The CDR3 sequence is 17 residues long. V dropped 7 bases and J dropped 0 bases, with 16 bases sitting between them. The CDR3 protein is CASMLRGTSSGANVLTF. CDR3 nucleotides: TGTGCCAGCATGTTAAGGGGCACAAGCTCTGGGGCCAACGTCCTGACTTTC.

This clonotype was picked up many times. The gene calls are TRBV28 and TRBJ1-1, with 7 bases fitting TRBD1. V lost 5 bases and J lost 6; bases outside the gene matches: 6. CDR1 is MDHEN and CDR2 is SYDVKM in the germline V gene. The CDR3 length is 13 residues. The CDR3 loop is CASSTQGWAEAFF. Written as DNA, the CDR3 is TGTGCCAGCAGTACACAGGGGTGGGCTGAAGCTTTCTTT.

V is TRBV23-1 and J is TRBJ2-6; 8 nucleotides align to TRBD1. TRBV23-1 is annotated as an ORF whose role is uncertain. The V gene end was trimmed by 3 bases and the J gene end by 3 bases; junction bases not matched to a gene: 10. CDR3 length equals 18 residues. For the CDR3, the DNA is TGCGCCAGCAGTCAGGAAAGACAGGGGCAATATGGGGCCAACGTCCTGACTTTC. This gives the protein CASSQERQGQYGANVLTF.

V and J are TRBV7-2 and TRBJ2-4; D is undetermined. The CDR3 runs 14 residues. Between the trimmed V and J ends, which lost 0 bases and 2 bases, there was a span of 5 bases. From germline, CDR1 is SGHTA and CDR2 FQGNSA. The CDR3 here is CASSLALSKNIQYF. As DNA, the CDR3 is TGTGCCAGCAGCTTAGCATTGTCCAAAAACATTCAGTACTTC.

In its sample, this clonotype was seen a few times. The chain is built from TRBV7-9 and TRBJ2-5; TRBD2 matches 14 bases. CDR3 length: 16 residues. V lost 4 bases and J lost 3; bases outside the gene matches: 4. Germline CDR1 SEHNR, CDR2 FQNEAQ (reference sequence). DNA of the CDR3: TGTGCCAGCAGCTACGGGACTAGCGGGAGTGAAGAGACCCAGTACTTC. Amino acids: CASSYGTSGSEETQYF.

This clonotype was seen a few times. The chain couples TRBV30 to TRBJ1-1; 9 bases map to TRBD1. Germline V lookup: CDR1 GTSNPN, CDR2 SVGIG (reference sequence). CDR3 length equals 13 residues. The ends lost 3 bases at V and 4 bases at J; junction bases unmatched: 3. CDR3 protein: CAWSQTGGTEAFF. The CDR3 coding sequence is TGTGCCTGGAGCCAGACAGGGGGCACTGAAGCTTTCTTT.

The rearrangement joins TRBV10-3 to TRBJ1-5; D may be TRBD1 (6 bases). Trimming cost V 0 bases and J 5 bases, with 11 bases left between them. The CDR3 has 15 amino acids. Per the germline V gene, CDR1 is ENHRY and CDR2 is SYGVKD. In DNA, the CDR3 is TGTGCCATCAGTGAGTCGACAGGAACCGATCAGCCCCAGCATTTT. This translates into CAISESTGTDQPQHF.

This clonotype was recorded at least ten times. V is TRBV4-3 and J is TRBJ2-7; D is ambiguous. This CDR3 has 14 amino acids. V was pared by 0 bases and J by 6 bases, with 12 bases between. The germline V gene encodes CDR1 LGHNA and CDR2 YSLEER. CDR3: CASSQDRSSLEQYF. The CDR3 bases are TGCGCCAGCAGCCAAGATCGCTCATCACTCGAGCAGTACTTC.

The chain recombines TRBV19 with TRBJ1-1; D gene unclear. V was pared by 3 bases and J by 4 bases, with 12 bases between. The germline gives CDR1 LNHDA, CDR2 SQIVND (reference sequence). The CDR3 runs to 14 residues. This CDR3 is CASSIPPPRTEAFF. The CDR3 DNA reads TGTGCCAGTAGTATCCCTCCCCCTCGCACTGAAGCTTTCTTT.

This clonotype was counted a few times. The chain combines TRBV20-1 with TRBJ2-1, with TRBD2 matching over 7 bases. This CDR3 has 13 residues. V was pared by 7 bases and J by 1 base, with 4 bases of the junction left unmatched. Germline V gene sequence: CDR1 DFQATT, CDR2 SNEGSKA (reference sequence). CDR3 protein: CSGEGGSYNEQFF. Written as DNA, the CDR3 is TGCAGTGGCGAGGGAGGGTCCTACAATGAGCAGTTCTTC.